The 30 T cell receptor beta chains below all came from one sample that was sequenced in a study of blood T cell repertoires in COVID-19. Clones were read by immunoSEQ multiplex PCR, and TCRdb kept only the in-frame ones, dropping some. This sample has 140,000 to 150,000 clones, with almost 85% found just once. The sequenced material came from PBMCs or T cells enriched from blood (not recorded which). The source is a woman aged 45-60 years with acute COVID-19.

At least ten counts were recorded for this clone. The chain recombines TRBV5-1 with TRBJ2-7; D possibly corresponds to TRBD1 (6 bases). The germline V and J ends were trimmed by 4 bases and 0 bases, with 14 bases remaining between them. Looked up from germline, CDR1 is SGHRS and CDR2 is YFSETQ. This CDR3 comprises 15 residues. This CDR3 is CASSPGQTTSYEQYF. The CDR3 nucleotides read TGCGCCAGCAGCCCCGGACAGACGACCTCCTACGAGCAGTACTTC.

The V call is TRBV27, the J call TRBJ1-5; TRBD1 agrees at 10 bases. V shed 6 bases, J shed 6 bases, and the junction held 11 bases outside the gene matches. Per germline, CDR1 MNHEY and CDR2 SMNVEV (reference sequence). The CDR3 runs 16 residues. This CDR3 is CASSHDPGTGVQPQHF. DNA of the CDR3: TGTGCCAGCAGCCATGACCCCGGGACAGGGGTTCAGCCCCAGCATTTT.

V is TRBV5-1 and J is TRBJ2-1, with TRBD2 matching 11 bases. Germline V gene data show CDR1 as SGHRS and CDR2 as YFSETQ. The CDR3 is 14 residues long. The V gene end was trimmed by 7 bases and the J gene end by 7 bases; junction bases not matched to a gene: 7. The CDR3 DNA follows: TGCGCCAGCTCTCGACTAGCGGGGTCTAATGAGCAGTTCTTC. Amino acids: CASSRLAGSNEQFF.

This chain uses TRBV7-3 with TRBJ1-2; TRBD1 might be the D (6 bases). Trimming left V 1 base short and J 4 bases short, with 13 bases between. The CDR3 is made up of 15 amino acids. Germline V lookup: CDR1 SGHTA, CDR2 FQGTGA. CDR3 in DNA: TGTGCCAGCAGCTTAATGTCGGGGGGCAGCTATGGCTACACCTTC. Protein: CASSLMSGGSYGYTF. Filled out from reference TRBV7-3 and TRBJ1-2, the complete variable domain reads GAGVSQTPSNKVTEKGKYVELRCDPISGHTALYWYRQSLGQGPEFLIYFQGTGAADDSGLPNDRFFAVRPEGSVSTLKIQRTERGDSAVYLCASSLMSGGSYGYTFGSGTRLTVV.

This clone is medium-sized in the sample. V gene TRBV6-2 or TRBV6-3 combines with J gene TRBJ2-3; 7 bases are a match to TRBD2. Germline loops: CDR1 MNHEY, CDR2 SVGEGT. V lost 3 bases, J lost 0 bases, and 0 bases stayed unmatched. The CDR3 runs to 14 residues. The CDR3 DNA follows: TGTGCCAGCAGTTATAGCGGGAGCACAGATACGCAGTATTTT. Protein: CASSYSGSTDTQYF.

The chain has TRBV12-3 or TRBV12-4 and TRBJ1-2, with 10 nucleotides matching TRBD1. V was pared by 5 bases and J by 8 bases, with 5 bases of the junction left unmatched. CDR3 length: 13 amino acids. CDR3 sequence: CASSPGTGVGYTF. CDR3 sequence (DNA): TGTGCCAGCAGTCCCGGGACAGGGGTCGGCTACACCTTC.

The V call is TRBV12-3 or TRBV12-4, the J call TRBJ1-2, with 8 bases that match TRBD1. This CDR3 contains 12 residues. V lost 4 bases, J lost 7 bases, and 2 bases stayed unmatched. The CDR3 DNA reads TGTGCCAGCAGTTGGACAGGGTCTGGCTACACCTTC. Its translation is CASSWTGSGYTF.

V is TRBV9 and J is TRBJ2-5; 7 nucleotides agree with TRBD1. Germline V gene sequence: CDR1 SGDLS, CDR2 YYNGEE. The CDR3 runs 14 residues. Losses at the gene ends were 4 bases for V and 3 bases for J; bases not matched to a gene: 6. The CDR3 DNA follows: TGTGCCAGCAGCCCCTGGACAGGAGAAGAGACCCAGTACTTC. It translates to CASSPWTGEETQYF.

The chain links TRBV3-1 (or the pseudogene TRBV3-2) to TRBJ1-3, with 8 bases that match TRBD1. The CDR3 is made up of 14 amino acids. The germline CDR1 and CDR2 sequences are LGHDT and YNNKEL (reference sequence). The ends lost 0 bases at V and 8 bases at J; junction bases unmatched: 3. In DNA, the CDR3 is TGTGCCAGCAGCCAAGATGGACAGGGAGACACCATATATTTT. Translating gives CASSQDGQGDTIYF.

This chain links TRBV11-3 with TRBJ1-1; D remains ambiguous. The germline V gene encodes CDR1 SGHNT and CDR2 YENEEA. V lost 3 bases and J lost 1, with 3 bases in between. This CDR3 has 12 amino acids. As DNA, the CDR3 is TGTGCCAGCAGCTTCAAGAACACTGAAGCTTTCTTT. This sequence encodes CASSFKNTEAFF.

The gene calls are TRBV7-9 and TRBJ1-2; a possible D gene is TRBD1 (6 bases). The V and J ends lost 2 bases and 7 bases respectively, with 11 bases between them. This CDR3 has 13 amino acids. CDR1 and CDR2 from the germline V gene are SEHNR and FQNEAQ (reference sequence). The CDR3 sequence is CASSLRGTSGYTF. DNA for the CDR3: TGTGCCAGCAGCTTAAGGGGGACATCTGGCTACACCTTC. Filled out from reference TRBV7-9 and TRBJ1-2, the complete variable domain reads DTGVSQNPRHKITKRGQNVTFRCDPISEHNRLYWYRQTLGQGPEFLTYFQNEAQLEKSRLLSDRFSAERPKGSFSTLEIQRTEQGDSAMYLCASSLRGTSGYTFGSGTRLTVV.

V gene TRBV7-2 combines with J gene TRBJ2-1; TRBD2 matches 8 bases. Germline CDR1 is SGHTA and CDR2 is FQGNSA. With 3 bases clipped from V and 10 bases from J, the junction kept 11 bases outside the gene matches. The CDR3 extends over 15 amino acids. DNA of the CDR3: TGTGCCAGCAGCTTTTACGGGAGGGGTCAGGAGGAGCAGTTCTTC. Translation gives CASSFYGRGQEEQFF.

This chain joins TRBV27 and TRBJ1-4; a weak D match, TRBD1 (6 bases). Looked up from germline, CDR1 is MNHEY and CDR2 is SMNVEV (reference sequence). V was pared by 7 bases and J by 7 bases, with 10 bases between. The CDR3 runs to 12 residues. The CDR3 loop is CASMGAVEKLFF. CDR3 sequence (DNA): TGTGCCAGCATGGGGGCGGTTGAAAAACTGTTTTTT.

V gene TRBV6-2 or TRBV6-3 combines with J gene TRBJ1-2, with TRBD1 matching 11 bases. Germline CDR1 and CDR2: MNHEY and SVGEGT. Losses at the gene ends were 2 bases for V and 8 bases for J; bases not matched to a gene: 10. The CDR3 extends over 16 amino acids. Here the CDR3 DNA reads TGTGCCAGCAGTTACCCTCCCGGACAGGGGGCCCTCGGCTACACCTTC. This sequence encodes CASSYPPGQGALGYTF.

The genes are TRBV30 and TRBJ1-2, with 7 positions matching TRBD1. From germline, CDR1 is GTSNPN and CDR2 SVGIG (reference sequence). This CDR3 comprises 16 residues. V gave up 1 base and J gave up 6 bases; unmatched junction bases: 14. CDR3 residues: CAWSAYWTGSADGYTF. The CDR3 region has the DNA TGTGCCTGGAGTGCTTACTGGACAGGTTCAGCTGATGGCTACACCTTC.

The DNA of the CDR3 is TGTGCCAGCAGTAGGCCAGGGTCTTTTCGTTACGAGCAGTACTTC. Translated: CASSRPGSFRYEQYF. V is TRBV6-2 or TRBV6-3 and J is TRBJ2-7; maybe TRBD1 (5 bases). CDR1 is MNHEY, CDR2 SVGEGT, per germline. CDR3 size: 15 residues. The V gene lost 5 bases and the J gene lost 4 bases, with 18 bases spanning the gap.

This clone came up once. The CDR3 protein is CASSPQGVVGYTF. The CDR3, as DNA: TGTGCCAGCAGCCCCCAGGGGGTCGTAGGCTACACCTTC. This rearrangement joins TRBV5-4 to TRBJ1-2, with 7 bases that match TRBD1. The ends lost 4 bases at V and 8 bases at J; junction bases unmatched: 8. The CDR3 consists of 13 residues. Germline CDR1 SGHNT, CDR2 YYREEE (reference sequence).

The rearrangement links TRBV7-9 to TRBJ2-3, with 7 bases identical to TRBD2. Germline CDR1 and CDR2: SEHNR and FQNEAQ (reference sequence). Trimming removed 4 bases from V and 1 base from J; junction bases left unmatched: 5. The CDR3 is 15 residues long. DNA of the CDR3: TGTGCCAGCAGCTCTAGCGGAGGCGGCACAGATACGCAGTATTTT. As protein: CASSSSGGGTDTQYF.

DNA for the CDR3: TGTGCCAGAAGCTTGGGTAGCGGGAGAATATACTACGAGCAGTACTTC. Translating gives CARSLGSGRIYYEQYF. The chain carries TRBV5-3 and TRBJ2-7; 9 bases match TRBD2. TRBV5-3 is treated as an ORF (open reading frame) with a function not yet certain. The CDR3 loop spans 16 amino acids. Trimming took 0 bases from V and 3 from J; bases not matched to a gene: 7.

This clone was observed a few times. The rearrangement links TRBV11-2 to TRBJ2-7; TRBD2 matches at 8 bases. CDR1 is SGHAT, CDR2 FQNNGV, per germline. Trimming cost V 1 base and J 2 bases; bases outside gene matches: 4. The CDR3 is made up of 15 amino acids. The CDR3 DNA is TGTGCCAGCAGCTTAGTTGGCGGGAGGACCTACGAGCAGTACTTC. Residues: CASSLVGGRTYEQYF. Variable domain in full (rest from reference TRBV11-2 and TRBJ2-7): EAGVAQSPRYKIIEKRQSVAFWCNPISGHATLYWYQQILGQGPKLLIQFQNNGVVDDSQLPKDRFSAERLKGVDSTLKIQPAKLEDSAVYLCASSLVGGRTYEQYFGPGTRLTVT.

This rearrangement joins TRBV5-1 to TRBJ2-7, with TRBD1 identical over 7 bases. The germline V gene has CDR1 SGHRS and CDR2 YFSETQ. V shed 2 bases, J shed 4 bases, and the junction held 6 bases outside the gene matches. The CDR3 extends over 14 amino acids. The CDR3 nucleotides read TGCGCCAGCAGCTTTGCCGGACAGGCGTACGAGCAGTACTTC. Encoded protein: CASSFAGQAYEQYF.

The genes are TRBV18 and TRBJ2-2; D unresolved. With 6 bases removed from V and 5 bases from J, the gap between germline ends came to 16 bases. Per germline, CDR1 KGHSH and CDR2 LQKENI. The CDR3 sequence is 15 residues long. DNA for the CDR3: TGTGCCAGCTCCCATCCCACGTCAGTTACCGGGGAGCTGTTTTTT. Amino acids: CASSHPTSVTGELFF.

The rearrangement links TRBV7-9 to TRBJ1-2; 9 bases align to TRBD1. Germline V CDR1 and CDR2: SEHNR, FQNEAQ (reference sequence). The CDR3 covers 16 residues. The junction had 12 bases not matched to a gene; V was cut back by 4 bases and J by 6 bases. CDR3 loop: CASSSGTGFNWDGYTF. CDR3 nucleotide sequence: TGTGCCAGCAGCTCCGGGACAGGGTTTAATTGGGATGGCTACACCTTC.

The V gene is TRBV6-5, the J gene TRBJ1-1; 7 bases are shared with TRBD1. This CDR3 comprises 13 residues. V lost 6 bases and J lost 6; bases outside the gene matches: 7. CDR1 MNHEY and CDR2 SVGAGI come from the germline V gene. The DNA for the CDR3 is TGTGCCAGCAGAAAAGACAGGGCTGCTGAAGCTTTCTTT. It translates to CASRKDRAAEAFF.

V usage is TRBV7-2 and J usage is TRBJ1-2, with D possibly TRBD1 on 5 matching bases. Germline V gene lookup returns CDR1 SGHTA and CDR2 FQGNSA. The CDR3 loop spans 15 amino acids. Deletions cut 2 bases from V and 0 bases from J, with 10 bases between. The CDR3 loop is CASSLRSGTNYGYTF. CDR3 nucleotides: TGTGCCAGCAGCTTAAGGTCAGGGACTAACTATGGCTACACCTTC.

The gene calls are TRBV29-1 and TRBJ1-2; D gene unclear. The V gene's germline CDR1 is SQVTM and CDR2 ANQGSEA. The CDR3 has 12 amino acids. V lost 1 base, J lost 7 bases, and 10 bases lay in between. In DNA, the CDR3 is TGCAGCGTTGAAGGGGTCGGGGTTGGCTACACCTTC. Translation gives CSVEGVGVGYTF.

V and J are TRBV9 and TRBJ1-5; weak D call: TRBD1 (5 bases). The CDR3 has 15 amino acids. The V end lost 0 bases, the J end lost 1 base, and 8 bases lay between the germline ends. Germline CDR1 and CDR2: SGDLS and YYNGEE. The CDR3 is CASSVGGLSNQPQHF. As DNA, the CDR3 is TGTGCCAGCAGCGTAGGGGGCCTGAGCAATCAGCCCCAGCATTTT. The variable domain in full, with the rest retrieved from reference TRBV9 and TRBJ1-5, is DSGVTQTPKHLITATGQRVTLRCSPRSGDLSVYWYQQSLDQGLQFLIQYYNGEERAKGNILERFSAQQFPDLHSELNLSSLELGDSALYFCASSVGGLSNQPQHFGDGTRLSIL.

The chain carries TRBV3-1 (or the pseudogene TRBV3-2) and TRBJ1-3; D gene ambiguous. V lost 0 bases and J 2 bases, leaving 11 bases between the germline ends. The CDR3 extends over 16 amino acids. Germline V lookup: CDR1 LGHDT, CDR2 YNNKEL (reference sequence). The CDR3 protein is CASSQELALAGNTIYF. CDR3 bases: TGTGCCAGCAGCCAAGAGCTTGCACTTGCTGGAAACACCATATATTTT.

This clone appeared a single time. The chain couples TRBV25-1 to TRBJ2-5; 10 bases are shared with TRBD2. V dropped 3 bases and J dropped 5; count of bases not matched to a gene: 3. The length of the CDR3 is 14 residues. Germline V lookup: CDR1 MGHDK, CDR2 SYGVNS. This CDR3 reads CASSDPSGSETQYF. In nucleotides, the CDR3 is TGTGCCAGCAGTGATCCTAGCGGGAGTGAGACCCAGTACTTC.

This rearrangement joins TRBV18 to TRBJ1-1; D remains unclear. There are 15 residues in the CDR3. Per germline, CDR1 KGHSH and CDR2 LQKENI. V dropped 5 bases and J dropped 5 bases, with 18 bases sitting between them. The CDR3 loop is CASSSATPGGTEAFF. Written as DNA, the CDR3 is TGTGCCAGCTCATCCGCCACCCCAGGAGGAACTGAAGCTTTCTTT.